This passage covers 20 T cell receptor gamma chains from one sample sequenced in a study of gamma delta lymphoproliferative disorders and STAT genes. TCRdb re-called clones from the multiplex PCR reads via CATT. Of 500 to 750 gamma-chain clones in the sample, 20% to 30% were seen once. Genomic DNA from isolated PBMCs served as the sequencing template. Sequenced sample: blood. These receptors were taken from a human donor in good health.

The CDR3 region has the DNA TGTGCTGCGTGGGATTATAATGGATATAAGAAACTCTTT. This encodes CAAWDYNGYKKLF. The V gene is TRGV10, the J gene TRGJ1 or TRGJ2. No J gene is reported in TCRdb; it was inferred here by comparing the DNA with germline. TRGV10 is marked as an open reading frame, function uncertain. The CDR3 has 13 residues. V dropped 8 bases and J dropped 7; count of bases not matched to a gene: 12.

This clone was seen a handful of times. A read error is the likely source, as a far larger clone sits one nucleotide away. The same CDR3 can be traced to other DNA sequences in this sample. The J gene is uncalled and the V gene is TRGV10. TRGV10 is recorded as an ORF, its role being uncertain. The CDR3 length is 12 residues. The CDR3, as DNA: TGTGCTGCGTGGGATTCGGGTTATAAGAAACTCTTC. Its translation: CAAWDSGYKKLF.

By sample fraction, this clone is large. The chain employs TRGV10 and TRGJP2. The J gene is absent in TCRdb and was assigned here via DNA matching to germline. TRGV10 is marked as an open reading frame, function uncertain. The CDR3 contains 17 residues. Trimming at V came to 8 bases and at J to 3 bases, leaving 16 bases not matched to a gene. In nucleotides, the CDR3 is TGTGCTGCGTGGGAACTTCCCTCGAACCGTAGTGATTGGATCAAGACGTTT. Its protein product is CAAWELPSNRSDWIKTF.

Comment on this clone: TCRdb's entry gives the protein of a much larger clone, which mismatches this DNA's translation at residue 19, likely from a read error; the protein reported here is translated from the DNA. No J gene was named, though the V gene is TRGV3. Germline CDR1 reads VTNTFY; CDR2 reads YDVSTARD (reference sequence). This CDR3 comprises 21 residues. The CDR3 here is CATWDRPRPGYPRQNYYKNLF. The DNA for the CDR3 is TGTGCCACCTGGGACAGGCCCCGTCCCGGGTATCCCCGACAAAATTATTATAAGAACCTCTTT.

J is TRGJP2 and V is TRGV2. No J gene was available from TCRdb, and it was assigned here by a germline match of the DNA. With 0 bases clipped from V and 1 base from J, the junction kept 8 bases outside the gene matches. The germline gives CDR1 EGSNGY, CDR2 YDSYNSKV. The CDR3 runs to 17 residues. CDR3 in amino acids: CATWDGYRGSSDWIKTF. The DNA for the CDR3 is TGTGCCACCTGGGACGGGTACCGAGGTAGTAGTGATTGGATCAAGACGTTT.

Judged by abundance, this clone is large. The chain couples TRGV5 to TRGJ1 or TRGJ2. Matching the DNA to germline supplied the J gene, which TCRdb does not give. The V gene end was trimmed by 3 bases and the J gene end by 6 bases; junction bases not matched to a gene: 11. From germline, CDR1 is VINAFY and CDR2 YDVSNSKD. The CDR3 extends over 14 amino acids. CDR3 nucleotides: TGTGCCACCTGGGACGGCTGTTTTGGTTATAAGAAACTCTTT. It codes for CATWDGCFGYKKLF.

The J gene is TRGJ1 or TRGJ2, the V gene TRGV3. The J gene was missing in TCRdb and was found by matching the end of the DNA to germline. CDR1 and CDR2 from the germline V gene are VTNTFY and YDVSTARD (reference sequence). This CDR3 is built from 13 residues. Trimming took 3 bases from V and 7 from J; bases not matched to a gene: 9. The CDR3 protein is CATWDGFEYKKLF. In nucleotides, the CDR3 is TGTGCCACCTGGGACGGCTTTGAGTATAAGAAACTCTTT.

This clone is judged medium-sized. The chain employs TRGV9 and TRGJP. TCRdb gives no J gene; it was assigned here by matching the DNA to germline. Per the germline V gene, CDR1 is GITISATS and CDR2 is ISYDGTV (reference sequence). This CDR3 comprises 15 residues. The junction had 3 bases not matched to a gene; V was cut back by 6 bases and J by 4 bases. Here the CDR3 reads CALWTQELGKKIKVF. The DNA of the CDR3 is TGTGCCTTGTGGACACAAGAGTTGGGCAAAAAAATCAAGGTATTT.

The V and J genes are TRGV2 and TRGJ1 or TRGJ2. TCRdb records no J gene; here it was assigned by comparing the DNA to germline. V dropped 3 bases and J dropped 4; count of bases not matched to a gene: 9. CDR1 and CDR2 (germline): EGSNGY, YDSYNSKV. The CDR3 sequence is 14 residues long. CDR3 loop: CATWDRPEYYKKLF. For the CDR3, the DNA is TGTGCCACCTGGGACCGACCCGAATATTATAAGAAACTCTTT.

Within the sample, this clone is large (0.1 to 1%). This sequence joins TRGV4 and TRGJP2. Because TCRdb records no J gene, it was assigned here through a match of the DNA to germline. The trim removed 2 bases at V and 4 bases at J, leaving 10 bases unmatched. Per the germline V gene, CDR1 is EGSTGY and CDR2 is YDSYTSSV. The CDR3 extends over 16 amino acids. For the CDR3, the DNA is TGTGCCACCTGGGATGACCAAAGGATTAGTGATTGGATCAAGACGTTT. Translation: CATWDDQRISDWIKTF.

Concerning this clone itself: This DNA's translation and the protein TCRdb lists, from a much larger clone, do not match at residue 11, likely due to a read error; the protein shown is translated from the DNA. The chain joins TRGV4 to TRGJP1. TCRdb leaves out the J gene; it was filled in here by matching the DNA to germline. The CDR3 length is 14 residues. CDR1 EGSTGY and CDR2 YDSYTSSV come from the germline V gene. CDR3 nucleotide sequence: TGTGCCACCTTCCATATGACCACTGGTTGGCTCAAGATATTT. Protein sequence: CATFHMTTGWLKIF.

No J gene call was made, and the V gene is TRGV8. CDR1 VENAVY and CDR2 YDSYNSRV come from the germline V gene. The CDR3 is made up of 10 amino acids. The CDR3 sequence: CATWDPPKLF. DNA of the CDR3: TGTGCCACCTGGGATCCCCCCAAACTCTTT.

This clone qualifies as medium-sized. The V and J genes are TRGV4 and TRGJ1 or TRGJ2. The J gene was not available in TCRdb and was assigned here by matching the DNA to germline segments. J lost 5 bases, V lost 5 bases, and 3 bases had no gene match. Germline CDR1 EGSTGY, CDR2 YDSYTSSV. The CDR3 extends over 11 amino acids. The CDR3 spells CATWADYKKLF. The CDR3 DNA reads as TGTGCCACCTGGGCTGATTATAAGAAACTCTTT.

The chain has TRGV3 and TRGJ1 or TRGJ2. No J gene was available from TCRdb, and it was assigned here by a germline match of the DNA. Germline V gene data show CDR1 as VTNTFY and CDR2 as YDVSTARD (reference sequence). This CDR3 has 14 residues. V shed 2 bases, J shed 3 bases, and the junction held 7 bases outside the gene matches. DNA for the CDR3: TGTGCCACCTGGGACACATCCCTTTATTATAAGAAACTCTTT. Protein sequence: CATWDTSLYYKKLF.

Within the sample, this clone is large. The V and J genes are TRGV2 and TRGJ1 or TRGJ2. No J gene was available from TCRdb, and it was assigned here by a germline match of the DNA. Germline lookup yields CDR1 EGSNGY and CDR2 YDSYNSKV. This CDR3 has 14 residues. V shed 0 bases and J 1 base; nucleotides not matched to a gene: 3. For the CDR3, the DNA is TGTGCCACCTGGGACGGGCTAAATTATTATAAGAAACTCTTT. It translates to CATWDGLNYYKKLF.

In this sample, this clone is large. Other DNA sequences in this specimen translate into the identical CDR3. The chain links TRGV4 to TRGJ1 or TRGJ2. TCRdb lists no J gene, so it was determined here by aligning the DNA to germline. J was trimmed by 3 bases and V by 8 bases; bases with no gene match: 7. The germline V gene has CDR1 EGSTGY and CDR2 YDSYTSSV. The CDR3 runs to 12 residues. The CDR3 DNA is TGTGCCACCTCCTACCGTTATTATAAGAAACTCTTT. Translating gives CATSYRYYKKLF.

The chain uses TRGV3 and TRGJ1 or TRGJ2. TCRdb carries no J gene annotation; the J gene was assigned here by matching the DNA with germline. The V segment lost 0 bases and the J segment 6 bases; nucleotides outside the gene matches: 11. Per the germline V gene, CDR1 is VTNTFY and CDR2 is YDVSTARD (reference sequence). This CDR3 comprises 15 residues. DNA for the CDR3: TGTGCCACCTGGGACAGGCGCGCAGGCGGTTATAAGAAACTCTTT. Its translation: CATWDRRAGGYKKLF.

By its share, this clone is large. This chain uses TRGV8 with TRGJ1 or TRGJ2. TCRdb offers no J gene call, so here the DNA was matched to germline to obtain one. The CDR3 extends over 15 amino acids. Germline values: CDR1 VENAVY, CDR2 YDSYNSRV. The trim removed 0 bases at V and 0 bases at J, leaving 5 bases unmatched. The CDR3 reads CATWDRPGNYYKKLF. CDR3 nucleotide sequence: TGTGCCACCTGGGATAGGCCCGGGAATTATTATAAGAAACTCTTT.

A few counts support this clone. TCRdb's protein for this DNA is that of a much larger clone and differs from the translation at residue 3, likely a read error; the protein shown is the DNA translation. This chain joins TRGV10 and TRGJ1 or TRGJ2. Since TCRdb gives no J gene, matching the DNA to germline was used here to assign it. TRGV10 is reported as an ORF; its role is uncertain. The CDR3 extends over 12 amino acids. The CDR3 spells CAVWAVYYKKLF. Written as DNA, the CDR3 is TGTGCTGTGTGGGCCGTTTATTATAAGAAACTCTTT.

About this clone: It is unclear where the CDR3 begins or ends on the DNA, so no DNA is shown, and the CDR3 is as TCRdb lists it. No J gene was assigned, while the V gene was called as TRGV11. Being an ORF, TRGV11 has a function that is uncertain. 14 amino acids form the CDR3, both terminal residues included. The CDR3 loop reads CTTVPAGLGTGELF.